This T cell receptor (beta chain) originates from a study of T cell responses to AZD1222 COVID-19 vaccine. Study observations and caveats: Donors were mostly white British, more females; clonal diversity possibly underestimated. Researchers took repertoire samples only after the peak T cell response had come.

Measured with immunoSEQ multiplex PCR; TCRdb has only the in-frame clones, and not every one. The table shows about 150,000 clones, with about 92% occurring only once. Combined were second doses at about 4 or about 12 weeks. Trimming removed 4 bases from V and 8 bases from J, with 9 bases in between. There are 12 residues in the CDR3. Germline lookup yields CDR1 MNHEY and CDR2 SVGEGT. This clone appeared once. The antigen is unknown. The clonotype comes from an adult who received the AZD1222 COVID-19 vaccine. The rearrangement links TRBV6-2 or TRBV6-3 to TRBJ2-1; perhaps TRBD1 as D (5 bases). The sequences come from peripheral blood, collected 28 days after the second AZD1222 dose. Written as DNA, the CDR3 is TGTGCCAGCAGTTGGACAACCGATGAGCAGTTCTTC. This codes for CASSWTTDEQFF.